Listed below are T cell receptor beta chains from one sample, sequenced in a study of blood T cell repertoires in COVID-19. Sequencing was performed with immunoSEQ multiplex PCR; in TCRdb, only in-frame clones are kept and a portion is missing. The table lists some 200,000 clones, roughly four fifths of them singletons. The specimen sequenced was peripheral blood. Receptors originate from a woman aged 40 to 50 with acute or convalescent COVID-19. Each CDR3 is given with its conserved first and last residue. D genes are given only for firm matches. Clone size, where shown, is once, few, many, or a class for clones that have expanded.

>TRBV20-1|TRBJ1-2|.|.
TGCAGTGCTAGAGACAGCTATGGCTACACCTTC
CSARDSYGYTF
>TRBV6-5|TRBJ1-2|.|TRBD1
TGTGCCAGCAGAGCATACCCGACAGGGGCCTATGGCTACACCTTC
CASRAYPTGAYGYTF
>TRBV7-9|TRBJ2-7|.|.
TGTGCCAGCAGCTTAGCGGCGGGCGGGCACGAGCAGTACTTC
CASSLAAGGHEQYF
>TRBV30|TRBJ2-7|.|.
TGTGCCTGGAGTATAGGAGGGGGCGATGCGGACGAGCAGTACTTC
CAWSIGGGDADEQYF
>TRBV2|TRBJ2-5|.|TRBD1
TGTGCCAGCAGCCCTCTCCAGGGGGAAGAGACCCAGTACTTC
CASSPLQGEETQYF
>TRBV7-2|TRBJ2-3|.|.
TGTGCCAGCAGCCTGGGGCCAGATACGCAGTATTTT
CASSLGPDTQYF
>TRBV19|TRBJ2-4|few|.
TGTGCCAGTAATCATGGGCCACCTGGCAAAAACATTCAGTACTTC
CASNHGPPGKNIQYF
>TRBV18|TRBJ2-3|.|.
TGTGCCAGCTCAGCGGACAGTAATACAGATACGCAGTATTTT
CASSADSNTDTQYF
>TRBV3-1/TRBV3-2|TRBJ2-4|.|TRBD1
TGTGCCAGCAGCAGGCGGGACAGGGAAAACATTCAGTACTTC
CASSRRDRENIQYF
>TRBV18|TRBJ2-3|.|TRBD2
TGTGCCAGCTCGGCGACTAGCGGGACCTTCACAGATACGCAGTATTTT
CASSATSGTFTDTQYF
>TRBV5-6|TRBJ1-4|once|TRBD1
TGTGCCAGCAGCTTGGCTGGGACAGGGGGACTTACTAATGAAAAACTGTTTTTT
CASSLAGTGGLTNEKLFF
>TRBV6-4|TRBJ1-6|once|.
TGTGCCAGCAGTGAGGTAGAGAATTCACCCCTCCACTTT
CASSEVENSPLHF
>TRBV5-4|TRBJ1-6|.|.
TGTGCCAGCACCTCAGGGGAACCGGGTGATTCACCCCTCCACTTT
CASTSGEPGDSPLHF
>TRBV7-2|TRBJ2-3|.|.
TGTGCCAGCAGCTTAGGGGGGCCCAGCACAGATACGCAGTATTTT
CASSLGGPSTDTQYF
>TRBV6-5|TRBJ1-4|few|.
TGTGCCAGCAGTTACTCGCGGGCCCAGATAAATGAAAAACTGTTTTTT
CASSYSRAQINEKLFF
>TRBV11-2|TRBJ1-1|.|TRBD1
TGTGCCAGCAGCTTAGCATTCCGTGACAGGGGATCCCCCACTGAAGCTTTCTTT
CASSLAFRDRGSPTEAFF
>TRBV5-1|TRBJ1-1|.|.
TGCGCCAGCAGCCCGTGGGACAACGACCACTTGAACACTGAAGCTTTCTTT
CASSPWDNDHLNTEAFF
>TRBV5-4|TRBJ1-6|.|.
TGTGCCAGCAGCTTGGCTTCGGGTCAGCGTTCACCCCTCCACTTT
CASSLASGQRSPLHF
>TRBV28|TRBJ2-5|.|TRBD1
TGTGCCAGCAGTGCTGACAGGGGGCGCGCCCAAGAGACCCAGTACTTC
CASSADRGRAQETQYF
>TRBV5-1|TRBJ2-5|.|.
TGCGCCAGCAGCTTGGTGTATGGCGGCGAAGGAGAGACCCAGTACTTC
CASSLVYGGEGETQYF
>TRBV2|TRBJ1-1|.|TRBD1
TGTGCCAGCAGTGGACAGGGCACCTCTCCTTACACTGAAGCTTTCTTT
CASSGQGTSPYTEAFF
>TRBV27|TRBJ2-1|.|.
TGTGCCAGCAGTTTGAGGTCCTACAATGAGCAGTTCTTC
CASSLRSYNEQFF
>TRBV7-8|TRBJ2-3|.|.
TGTGCCAGCAGCCCAGGGGCCGATACGCAGTATTTT
CASSPGADTQYF
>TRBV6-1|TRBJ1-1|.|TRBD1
TGTGCCAGCAGTGAATTGACAGGGTTGGGCGCTGAAGCTTTCTTT
CASSELTGLGAEAFF
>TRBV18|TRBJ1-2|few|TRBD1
TGTGCCAGCTCGCGGGGGGATACAGGGGATGGCTACACCTTC
CASSRGDTGDGYTF
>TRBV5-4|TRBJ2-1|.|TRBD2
TGTGCCAGCAGCTCGGCGGGAGGGGGATATGAGCAGTTCTTC
CASSSAGGGYEQFF
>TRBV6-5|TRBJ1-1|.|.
TGTGCCAGCAGTTACTCCCGTTCCCCGGCTTTCTTT
CASSYSRSPAFF
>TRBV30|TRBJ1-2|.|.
TGTGCCTGGAGTAGACAGTTCTATGGCTACACCTTC
CAWSRQFYGYTF
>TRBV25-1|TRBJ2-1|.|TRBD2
TGTGCCAGCAGTGGAGCGGGAGGAACCTACAATGAGCAGTTCTTC
CASSGAGGTYNEQFF
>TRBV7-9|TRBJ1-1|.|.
TGTGCCAGCAGCTTAGGAGGAGAAGCTTTCTTT
CASSLGGEAFF
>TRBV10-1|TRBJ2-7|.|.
TGCGCCAGCAGTCACAACTCCTACGAGCAGTACTTC
CASSHNSYEQYF
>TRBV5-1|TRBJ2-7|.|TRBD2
TGCGCCAGCAGCTTCCTAGCGGGAGGCCAGGGCTACGAGCAGTACTTC
CASSFLAGGQGYEQYF
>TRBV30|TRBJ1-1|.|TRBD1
TGTGCCTGGACAGGCCGACAGGGGGCTGAAGCTTTCTTT
CAWTGRQGAEAFF
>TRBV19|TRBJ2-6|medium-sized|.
TGTGCCAGTAGTGGCCGGATCCCCCTAGCTGGGGCCAACGTCCTGACTTTC
CASSGRIPLAGANVLTF
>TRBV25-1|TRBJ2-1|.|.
TGTGCCAGCAGTTTACAGGGCTCCTACAATGAGCAGTTCTTC
CASSLQGSYNEQFF
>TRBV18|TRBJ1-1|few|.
TGTGCCAGCTCACCGATTGAGGGTCGCTCTGAAGCTTTCTTT
CASSPIEGRSEAFF
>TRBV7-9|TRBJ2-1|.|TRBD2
TGTGCCAGCAGCTTAACCAGCGGGGAGAGCAATGAGCAGTTCTTC
CASSLTSGESNEQFF
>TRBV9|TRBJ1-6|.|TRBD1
TGTGCCAGCAGCGTACAGGGGGCTCTTTCACCCCTCCACTTT
CASSVQGALSPLHF
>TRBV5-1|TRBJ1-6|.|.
TGCGCCAGCAGGGAGGCGGGTAATTCACCCCTCCACTTT
CASREAGNSPLHF
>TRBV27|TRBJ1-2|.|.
TGTGCCAGCAGTTTTAACTCTAACTATGGCTACACCTTC
CASSFNSNYGYTF
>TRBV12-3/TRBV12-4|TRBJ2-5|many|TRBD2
TGTGCCAGCAAACCCGGCGGGGGAGAGACCCAGTACTTC
CASKPGGGETQYF
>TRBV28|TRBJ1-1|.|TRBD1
TGTGCCAGCAGGTCGGGACAGGGGCTGGGTGAAGCTTTCTTT
CASRSGQGLGEAFF
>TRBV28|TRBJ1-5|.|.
TGTGCCAGCGGGTCAATCCTACCTACGGGTCAGCCCCAGCATTTT
CASGSILPTGQPQHF
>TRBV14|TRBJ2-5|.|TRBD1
TGTGCCAGCAGCCCCCGGGACAGGGCGGGCGAGACCCAGTACTTC
CASSPRDRAGETQYF
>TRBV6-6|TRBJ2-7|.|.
TGTGCCAGCAGTTACGGGGGCGCCGCATACGAGCAGTACTTC
CASSYGGAAYEQYF